The rows below give T cell receptor beta chains drawn from one sample of a study of blood T cell repertoires in COVID-19. TCRdb's copy holds only in-frame clones and misses some; the assay was immunoSEQ multiplex PCR. Found here are over 65,000 clones, around nine tenths of them singletons; the top ten hold roughly 4.4%. The sequencing input was peripheral blood. These receptors all come from a man in his fifties or sixties with active COVID-19. Both conserved end residues are part of each CDR3. Each record gives: CDR3 protein, J gene, V gene, CDR3 length.

CDR3: CASSRLDETDTQYF
J: TRBJ2-3
V: TRBV7-3
length: 14

CDR3: CASSFRQDSVYEQYF
J: TRBJ2-7
V: TRBV7-8
length: 15

CDR3: CASSLSGQANYGYTF
J: TRBJ1-2
V: TRBV27
length: 15

CDR3: CASSLRGLGSGNTIYF
J: TRBJ1-3
V: TRBV5-4
length: 16

CDR3: CASSLLPGGTEAFF
J: TRBJ1-1
V: TRBV28
length: 14

CDR3: CASSPPLRTGGNTEAFF
J: TRBJ1-1
V: TRBV18
length: 17

CDR3: CASSLALAPLTDTQYF
J: TRBJ2-3
V: TRBV5-1
length: 16

CDR3: CASKATNTEAFF
J: TRBJ1-1
V: TRBV28
length: 12

CDR3: CASSYGGYGYTF
J: TRBJ1-2
V: TRBV6-5
length: 12

CDR3: CASFSPPDFRNYNEQFF
J: TRBJ2-1
V: TRBV3-1/TRBV3-2
length: 17

CDR3: CASSSQTYEQYF
J: TRBJ2-7
V: TRBV7-9
length: 12

CDR3: CASSRGTVNTGELFF
J: TRBJ2-2
V: TRBV6-5
length: 15

CDR3: CASSSRDRFNQPQHF
J: TRBJ1-5
V: TRBV19
length: 15

CDR3: CASSDSGPSTDTQYF
J: TRBJ2-3
V: TRBV10-2
length: 15

CDR3: CASSLAGGVWETQYF
J: TRBJ2-5
V: TRBV5-6
length: 15

CDR3: CASRTGNKDTQYF
J: TRBJ2-3
V: TRBV7-2
length: 13

CDR3: CASSSRRGEQYF
J: TRBJ2-7
V: TRBV7-9
length: 12

CDR3: CASSFLSSGTFSSYEQYF
J: TRBJ2-7
V: TRBV7-2
length: 18

CDR3: CASSITGQAVYGYTF
J: TRBJ1-2
V: TRBV19
length: 15

CDR3: CAISESKNSGTGKNTEAFF
J: TRBJ1-1
V: TRBV10-3
length: 19

CDR3: CASSLYLASGSNEQFF
J: TRBJ2-1
V: TRBV5-1
length: 16

CDR3: CASSMSPRDTQYF
J: TRBJ2-3
V: TRBV5-4
length: 13

CDR3: CASSPSGSGLPYEQYF
J: TRBJ2-7
V: TRBV27
length: 16

CDR3: CASSSSGGPNSPLHF
J: TRBJ1-6
V: TRBV28
length: 15

CDR3: CATGKTGGEDTQYF
J: TRBJ2-3
V: TRBV24-1
length: 14

CDR3: CASSERGGTTDTQYF
J: TRBJ2-3
V: TRBV9
length: 15

CDR3: CASSLDLSGTQYF
J: TRBJ2-5
V: TRBV5-1
length: 13

CDR3: CASQRDTSRNTEAFF
J: TRBJ1-1
V: TRBV27
length: 15